These 29 T cell receptor beta chains share one sample of origin, sequenced in a study of blood T cell repertoires in COVID-19. The table came from immunoSEQ multiplex PCR; TCRdb's copy has only in-frame clones and leaves some out. The table shows about 180,000 clones, with 75% to 90% occurring only once. Sequences were obtained from peripheral blood. The receptors stem from a woman aged 55-70 years with acute or convalescent COVID-19.

This rearrangement joins TRBV28 to TRBJ2-5; 10 positions agree with TRBD1. Losses at the gene ends were 6 bases for V and 7 bases for J; bases not matched to a gene: 8. The CDR3 is 14 residues long. Germline V gives CDR1 MDHEN, CDR2 SYDVKM. CDR3 loop: CASRFDRGHGTQYF. Here the CDR3 DNA reads TGTGCCAGCAGGTTCGACAGGGGGCACGGGACCCAGTACTTC. Based on the CDR3 plus reference TRBV28 and TRBJ2-5, the full variable domain is DVKVTQSSRYLVKRTGEKVFLECVQDMDHENMFWYRQDPGLGLRLIYFSYDVKMKEKGDIPEGYSVSREKKERFSLILESASTNQTSMYLCASRFDRGHGTQYFGPGTRLLVL.

V is TRBV24-1 and J is TRBJ2-5; D gene uncertain. V was shortened by 7 bases and J by 1 base, with 9 bases between the two germline ends. The germline V gene has CDR1 KGHDR and CDR2 SFDVKD. This CDR3 contains 13 residues. The CDR3 DNA reads TGTGCCACCAGGGGCCGAATCCAAGAGACCCAGTACTTC. Its protein product is CATRGRIQETQYF.

CDR3 bases: TGTGCCACCAGCAGAGAAGGCGGGGGGGCAGGGGAGACCCAGTACTTC. It encodes CATSREGGGAGETQYF. This chain uses TRBV15 with TRBJ2-5; TRBD2 agrees at 9 bases. The CDR3 runs 16 residues. Germline values: CDR1 LNHNV, CDR2 YYDKDF (reference sequence). V lost 0 bases and J lost 5; bases outside the gene matches: 7.

This clone was seen just once. The J gene is TRBJ1-1, the V gene TRBV19; D remains unclear. This CDR3 contains 14 residues. Trimming shortened V by 3 bases and J by 2 bases, and 10 bases separated the two germline ends. CDR1 is LNHDA, CDR2 SQIVND, per germline (reference sequence). The chain's CDR3 is CASSMEAGNTEAFF. As DNA, the CDR3 is TGTGCCAGTAGTATGGAGGCGGGAAACACTGAAGCTTTCTTT.

This clone showed up just once. The chain employs TRBV11-2 and TRBJ1-1; D unclear. The ends were cut back, 5 bases at V and 4 bases at J, with 14 bases in the middle. CDR1 is SGHAT and CDR2 is FQNNGV in the germline V gene. This CDR3 has 14 amino acids. This CDR3 is CASSPSNAGTEAFF. CDR3 bases: TGTGCCAGCAGCCCTAGCAACGCCGGCACTGAAGCTTTCTTT.

Here the CDR3 reads CASRPLTGGNSEQYF. In DNA, the CDR3 is TGTGCCAGCAGGCCTTTGACGGGGGGAAATTCCGAGCAGTACTTC. The chain joins TRBV6-5 to TRBJ2-7; TRBD2 aligns across 7 bases. Germline-derived CDR1 and CDR2 are MNHEY and SVGAGI. Trimming at V came to 6 bases and at J to 6 bases, leaving 14 bases not matched to a gene. CDR3 size: 15 residues.

This chain connects TRBV9 to TRBJ1-6; 7 bases line up with TRBD1. This CDR3 comprises 17 residues. In germline, CDR1 is SGDLS, CDR2 YYNGEE. Unmatched junction bases numbered 9, after V lost 0 bases and J lost 6 bases. The CDR3 is CASSVVGSRDSNSPLHF. The DNA for the CDR3 is TGTGCCAGCAGCGTAGTGGGGTCCCGGGACAGTAATTCACCCCTCCACTTT.

V usage is TRBV7-2 and J usage is TRBJ2-5; 8 bases line up with TRBD2. The V segment lost 5 bases and the J segment 5 bases; nucleotides outside the gene matches: 10. From germline, CDR1 is SGHTA and CDR2 FQGNSA. This CDR3 is 15 amino acids long. The CDR3 region is CASSERGPPGETQYF. Here the CDR3 DNA reads TGTGCCAGCAGCGAGCGGGGGCCCCCCGGGGAGACCCAGTACTTC.

V is TRBV5-1 and J is TRBJ1-2, with D perhaps TRBD1 (5 bases). V was clipped by 2 bases and J by 8 bases, with 28 bases between them. Germline CDR1 reads SGHRS; CDR2 reads YFSETQ. The CDR3 length is 18 residues. The CDR3 region is CASSFVGTGRASPLGYTF. The DNA of the CDR3 is TGCGCCAGCAGCTTCGTGGGGACTGGCAGGGCTTCCCCCCTGGGCTACACCTTC.

This chain links TRBV18 with TRBJ1-3; D uncertain. CDR3 size: 15 residues. The V gene's germline CDR1 is KGHSH and CDR2 LQKENI. The V end was cut by 2 bases, the J end by 0 bases, with 8 bases between. CDR3 amino acids: CASSPGANSGNTIYF. CDR3 DNA sequence: TGTGCCAGCTCACCAGGAGCTAACTCTGGAAACACCATATATTTT.

This chain connects TRBV5-1 to TRBJ2-2; TRBD1 matches 9 bases. There are 15 residues in the CDR3. Germline CDR1 is SGHRS and CDR2 is YFSETQ. V was pared by 3 bases and J by 5 bases, with 5 bases of the junction left unmatched. The CDR3 loop is CASSYGQGSTGELFF. CDR3 in DNA: TGCGCCAGCAGCTACGGACAGGGGAGTACCGGGGAGCTGTTTTTT.

The V and J genes are TRBV6-5 and TRBJ1-2, with TRBD1 matching over 11 bases. Trimming removed 6 bases from V and 6 bases from J; junction bases left unmatched: 3. This CDR3 region has 13 residues. Germline lookup yields CDR1 MNHEY and CDR2 SVGAGI. The CDR3 coding sequence is TGTGCCAGCAGGGGACAGGGGGGTGATGGCTACACCTTC. This translates into CASRGQGGDGYTF.

Of note for this clone: This sample also contains other DNA sequences that code for the same CDR3. The chain recombines TRBV24-1 with TRBJ2-5, with 9 positions matching TRBD1. Germline assignment: CDR1 KGHDR and CDR2 SFDVKD. V gave up 2 bases and J gave up 5 bases; unmatched junction bases: 2. CDR3 length: 14 amino acids. In DNA form, the CDR3 reads TGTGCCACCAGTGATTCCACAGGGGGCGAGACCCAGTACTTC. The encoded protein is CATSDSTGGETQYF.

V gene TRBV10-3 combines with J gene TRBJ2-3; D is possibly TRBD1 (6 bases). V was cut by 7 bases and J by 1 base, with 9 bases left in between. The CDR3 extends over 13 amino acids. The germline gives CDR1 ENHRY, CDR2 SYGVKD. CDR3 bases: TGTGCCATCAACGAGGGGGGCACAGATACGCAGTATTTT. As protein: CAINEGGTDTQYF.

This clone was picked up a small number of times. The chain combines TRBV7-2 with TRBJ1-2, with TRBD1 identical over 9 bases. Germline assignment: CDR1 SGHTA and CDR2 FQGNSA. The length of the CDR3 is 15 residues. V shed 2 bases, J shed 7 bases, and the junction held 8 bases outside the gene matches. The CDR3 region is CASSLQTGGRGGYTF. The CDR3 DNA reads TGTGCCAGCAGCTTACAGACAGGGGGAAGGGGTGGCTACACCTTC.

The chain is built from TRBV18 and TRBJ2-5; D uncertain. The V end lost 4 bases, the J end lost 2 bases, and 14 bases lay between the germline ends. The CDR3 has 15 amino acids. Germline values: CDR1 KGHSH, CDR2 LQKENI. The CDR3 nucleotides read TGTGCCAGCTCACAGCAGGAACTTTCACAAGAGACCCAGTACTTC. It encodes CASSQQELSQETQYF. The full variable domain, completed using reference TRBV18 and TRBJ2-5, is NAGVMQNPRHLVRRRGQEARLRCSPMKGHSHVYWYRQLPEEGLKFMVYLQKENIIDESGMPKERFSAEFPKEGPSILRIQQVVRGDSAAYFCASSQQELSQETQYFGPGTRLLVL.

This sequence joins TRBV5-1 and TRBJ2-2, with 8 bases matching TRBD2. Germline V gene sequence: CDR1 SGHRS, CDR2 YFSETQ. This CDR3 is 15 amino acids long. Germline trimming cut 4 bases from V and 4 bases from J; bases unmatched to any gene: 6. The CDR3 spells CASSPSGGGTGELFF. CDR3 nucleotide sequence: TGCGCCAGCAGCCCCAGCGGGGGAGGCACCGGGGAGCTGTTTTTT.

With regard to this clone: Germline and junction disagree at one end, which may indicate a read error. The genes are TRBV11-2 and TRBJ1-6; D call uncertain. The CDR3 runs to 8 residues. In germline, CDR1 is SGHAT, CDR2 FQNNGV. Here the CDR3 DNA reads TGTGCCAGCAGCTTAGATCGCTTT. Its translation is CASSLDRF.

This clone was detected once. The chain is built from TRBV5-1 and TRBJ2-1; 9 positions agree with TRBD2. Looked up from germline, CDR1 is SGHRS and CDR2 is YFSETQ. Trimming took 0 bases from V and 4 from J; bases not matched to a gene: 5. The CDR3 contains 16 residues. CDR3 sequence: CASSLAETSGYNEQFF. The CDR3 DNA is TGCGCCAGCAGCTTGGCCGAGACTAGCGGTTACAATGAGCAGTTCTTC.

The V gene is TRBV10-3, the J gene TRBJ1-5; 7 positions agree with TRBD1. The V gene end was trimmed by 4 bases and the J gene end by 6 bases; junction bases not matched to a gene: 3. Looked up from germline, CDR1 is ENHRY and CDR2 is SYGVKD. The CDR3 runs 13 residues. The CDR3: CAISGQGTQPQHF. CDR3 sequence (DNA): TGTGCCATCAGTGGACAGGGCACTCAGCCCCAGCATTTT.

The chain uses TRBV9 and TRBJ2-7; tentatively, D is TRBD1 (6 bases). With 0 bases removed from V and 2 bases from J, the gap between germline ends came to 9 bases. This CDR3 contains 14 residues. CDR1 and CDR2 (germline): SGDLS, YYNGEE. The CDR3 nucleotides read TGTGCCAGCAGCGTAGAACAGGGCCCCTACGAGCAGTACTTC. This gives the protein CASSVEQGPYEQYF.

The V gene is TRBV5-1, the J gene TRBJ2-3; 9 positions match TRBD2. Germline V gene sequence: CDR1 SGHRS, CDR2 YFSETQ. The V gene end was trimmed by 0 bases and the J gene end by 1 base; junction bases not matched to a gene: 0. The length of the CDR3 is 15 residues. This CDR3 is CASSLGTSGTDTQYF. CDR3 sequence (DNA): TGCGCCAGCAGCTTGGGGACTAGCGGCACAGATACGCAGTATTTT.

The chain carries TRBV19 and TRBJ1-5, with a weak D call TRBD1 (5 bases). Germline CDR1 reads LNHDA; CDR2 reads SQIVND (reference sequence). V was pared by 3 bases and J by 4 bases, with 16 bases between. The CDR3 runs to 16 residues. The CDR3 DNA is TGTGCCAGTAGTATTTTAAAAAGGGGCCGTAATCAGCCCCAGCATTTT. As protein: CASSILKRGRNQPQHF.

DNA of the CDR3: TGTGCCAGCAGCCCCCCAAGACACCTCTCCTACAATGAGCAGTTCTTC. Protein: CASSPPRHLSYNEQFF. The chain uses TRBV3-1 (or the pseudogene TRBV3-2) and TRBJ2-1; no clear D gene. CDR3 length: 16 residues. Per germline, CDR1 LGHDT and CDR2 YNNKEL (reference sequence). The V end was cut by 4 bases, the J end by 0 bases, with 13 bases between.

The chain joins TRBV19 to TRBJ1-2; D call uncertain. Per germline, CDR1 LNHDA and CDR2 SQIVND (reference sequence). There are 11 residues in the CDR3. V was cut by 6 bases and J by 3 bases, with 5 bases left in between. CDR3 amino acids: CASSRDYGYTF. CDR3 sequence (DNA): TGTGCCAGTAGCCGTGACTATGGCTACACCTTC.

This sequence joins TRBV2 and TRBJ2-7, with D possibly being TRBD1 (5 bases). V lost 7 bases, J lost 7 bases, and 17 bases lay in between. The CDR3 has 13 residues. Germline V gives CDR1 SNHLY, CDR2 FYNNEI. CDR3 protein: CASNVGDRGEQYF. The CDR3 DNA reads as TGTGCCAGCAATGTAGGGGATCGAGGTGAGCAGTACTTC.

This sequence joins TRBV18 and TRBJ1-6; unclear D gene. Per germline, CDR1 KGHSH and CDR2 LQKENI. V was pared by 6 bases and J by 10 bases, with 13 bases between. The CDR3 sequence is 13 residues long. Here the CDR3 reads CASSSNEGSPLHF. The CDR3 DNA sequence: TGTGCCAGCTCCAGTAATGAGGGCTCACCCCTCCACTTT.

This chain connects TRBV6-5 to TRBJ2-7; 10 bases agree with TRBD1. CDR1 is MNHEY, CDR2 SVGAGI, per germline. The CDR3 totals 15 residues. J gave up 0 bases and V 6 bases, and 5 bases lay outside the gene matches. The CDR3 DNA is TGTGCCAGCAGATGGACAGGGGGATCCTCCTACGAGCAGTACTTC. Protein product: CASRWTGGSSYEQYF.

The genes are TRBV5-4 and TRBJ2-3; the match to TRBD2 covers 9 bases. Germline lookup yields CDR1 SGHNT and CDR2 YYREEE (reference sequence). J gave up 7 bases and V 0 bases, and 9 bases lay outside the gene matches. The CDR3 length is 16 residues. The CDR3 DNA follows: TGTGCCAGCAGCTTGGATGGCGGGGGGGCCGTAAATACGCAGTATTTT. Its translation: CASSLDGGGAVNTQYF.